The following is a T cell receptor beta chain sequence with its context. CD8+ and CD4+ blood T cells underwent TCR beta sequencing. The multiple sclerosis control group was made up of treatment-naive patients with stable or active relapsing-remitting disease. Through negative isolation, CD4+ and CD8+ T cells were obtained, while TEMRA cells were enriched using FACS. The data were obtained in a study of CD8 T cells in Susac syndrome. RNA totalling about 0.5 to 1 ug underwent reverse transcription with random hexamers. A single record per CDR3 protein comes from TCRdb applying MiXCR to the immunoSEQ multiplex PCR reads. There are under 80,000 distinct CDR3 sequences in the sample; approximately 94% occur only once, and roughly 0.39% lies in the top ten. V lost 4 bases and J 0 bases, leaving 13 bases between the germline ends. The CDR3 sequence is 15 residues long. Per the germline V gene, CDR1 is SGDLS and CDR2 is YYNGEE.

This receptor was obtained from a human donor with multiple sclerosis. The sample was CD8+ T cells from PBMCs. The J gene is TRBJ1-2, the V gene TRBV9, with D perhaps TRBD1 (6 bases). DNA of the CDR3: TGTGCCAGCAGCCTAAGAGGGGGAGCTAACTATGGCTACACCTTC. This sequence encodes CASSLRGGANYGYTF.